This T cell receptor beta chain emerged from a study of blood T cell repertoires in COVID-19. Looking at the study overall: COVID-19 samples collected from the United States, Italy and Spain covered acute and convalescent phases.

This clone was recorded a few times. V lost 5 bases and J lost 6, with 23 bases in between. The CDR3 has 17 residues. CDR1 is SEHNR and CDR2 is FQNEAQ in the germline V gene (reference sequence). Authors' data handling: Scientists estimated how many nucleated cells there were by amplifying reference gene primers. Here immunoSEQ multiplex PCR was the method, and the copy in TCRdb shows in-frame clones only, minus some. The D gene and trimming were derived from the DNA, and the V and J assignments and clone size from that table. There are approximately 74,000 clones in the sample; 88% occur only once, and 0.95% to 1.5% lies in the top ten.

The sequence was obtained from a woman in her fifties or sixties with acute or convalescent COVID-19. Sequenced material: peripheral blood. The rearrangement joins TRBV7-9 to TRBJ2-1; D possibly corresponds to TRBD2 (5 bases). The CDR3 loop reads CASSPPLEGSRGNEQFF. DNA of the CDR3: TGTGCCAGCAGCCCCCCTTTAGAGGGTTCTAGAGGCAATGAGCAGTTCTTC.